These 29 T cell receptor beta chains were all obtained from the same sample, sequenced in a study of blood T cell repertoires in COVID-19. Profiling relied on immunoSEQ multiplex PCR, and the TCRdb table lists in-frame clones only, not all of them. Counted here are about 350,000 clones, approximately 87% occurring once; the ten biggest clones make up just under 6.5%. Sequencing used peripheral blood. These receptors originate from a woman between 50 and 59 years old with COVID-19, enrolled during active disease.

The chain links TRBV30 to TRBJ2-2; D is ambiguous. V lost 0 bases, J lost 8 bases, and 10 bases lay in between. In germline, CDR1 is GTSNPN, CDR2 SVGIG (reference sequence). CDR3 length: 13 residues. CDR3 in DNA: TGTGCCTGGAGTGTAAGAGTATCGGGGGAGCTGTTTTTT. Translating it yields CAWSVRVSGELFF. The full variable domain, rest sourced from reference TRBV30 and TRBJ2-2, is SQTIHQWPATLVQPVGSPLSLECTVEGTSNPNLYWYRQAAGRGLQLLFYSVGIGQISSEVPQNLSASRPQDRQFILSSKKLLLSDSGFYLCAWSVRVSGELFFGEGSRLTVL.

The chain has TRBV6-6 and TRBJ2-1, with D possibly matching TRBD2 (5 bases). This CDR3 is built from 16 residues. V was clipped by 0 bases and J by 10 bases, with 19 bases between them. CDR1 MNHNY and CDR2 SVGAGI come from the germline V gene (reference sequence). CDR3 sequence (DNA): TGTGCCAGCAGTTACTCGATTGAGCAGTCAGCGGACGAGCAGTTCTTC. This codes for CASSYSIEQSADEQFF.

J is TRBJ2-7 and V is TRBV6-4; D possibly corresponds to TRBD1 (5 bases). This CDR3 spans 11 amino acids. CDR1 and CDR2 from the germline V gene are MRHNA and SNTAGT. Deletions cut 9 bases from V and 3 bases from J, with 9 bases between. The CDR3 is CARDTNYEQYF. The DNA for the CDR3 is TGTGCCAGGGACACAAACTACGAGCAGTACTTC.

The V gene is TRBV9, the J gene TRBJ2-1, with 7 bases matching TRBD2. The germline gives CDR1 SGDLS, CDR2 YYNGEE. CDR3 length: 16 amino acids. Trimming at V came to 0 bases and at J to 8 bases, leaving 11 bases not matched to a gene. CDR3 sequence reads: CASSVVGEGLAHEQFF. The CDR3 nucleotides are TGTGCCAGCAGCGTAGTAGGGGAGGGGCTAGCTCATGAGCAGTTCTTC.

V is TRBV2 and J is TRBJ2-5, with 9 bases that match TRBD2. This CDR3 has 14 residues. Germline V gene sequence: CDR1 SNHLY, CDR2 FYNNEI. V lost 5 bases, J lost 5 bases, and 6 bases stayed unmatched. CDR3 sequence: CASSHSGRGETQYF. As DNA, the CDR3 is TGTGCCAGCAGTCATAGCGGGAGAGGTGAGACCCAGTACTTC.

This clone was seen a handful of times. The chain recombines TRBV6-2 or TRBV6-3 with TRBJ2-1; D unclear. The V gene's germline CDR1 is MNHEY and CDR2 SVGEGT. The V and J ends lost 2 bases and 9 bases respectively, with 5 bases between them. The CDR3 totals 11 residues. The chain's CDR3 is CASSYESEQFF. The DNA of the CDR3 is TGTGCCAGCAGTTACGAGTCTGAGCAGTTCTTC.

V usage is TRBV3-1 (or the pseudogene TRBV3-2) and J usage is TRBJ1-1; no clear D gene. Between the trimmed V and J ends, which lost 1 base and 1 base, there was a span of 7 bases. This CDR3 comprises 14 residues. CDR1 is LGHDT, CDR2 YNNKEL, per germline (reference sequence). This chain's CDR3 is CASSQGWQNTEAFF. CDR3 DNA: TGTGCCAGCAGCCAAGGGTGGCAGAACACTGAAGCTTTCTTT.

The chain has TRBV7-6 and TRBJ2-7, with TRBD2 identical over 7 bases. Germline-derived CDR1 and CDR2 are SGHVS and FNYEAQ. Germline trimming cut 3 bases from V and 1 base from J; bases unmatched to any gene: 6. The length of the CDR3 is 15 residues. The CDR3, as DNA: TGTGCCAGCAGCTTGGTTAATAGCGGGTCCTACGAGCAGTACTTC. Amino acid sequence: CASSLVNSGSYEQYF.

The chain carries TRBV5-4 and TRBJ1-2; 12 bases match TRBD1. This CDR3 region has 15 residues. V dropped 4 bases and J dropped 4; count of bases not matched to a gene: 5. Germline CDR1 is SGHNT and CDR2 is YYREEE (reference sequence). The CDR3 here is CASSTGDRGLYGYTF. The CDR3 DNA is TGTGCCAGCAGCACAGGGGACAGGGGGCTCTATGGCTACACCTTC.

This clone came up a few times. In nucleotides, the CDR3 is TGTGCCAGCAGCCGCCGCCTACAGGGGGCGAGGGAAAAACTGTTTTTT. Protein product: CASSRRLQGAREKLFF. V is TRBV27 and J is TRBJ1-4; 9 bases fit TRBD1. V was clipped by 6 bases and J by 8 bases; unmatched bases: 13. Per the germline V gene, CDR1 is MNHEY and CDR2 is SMNVEV (reference sequence). The CDR3 is 16 residues long. The entire variable domain, with the rest obtained from reference TRBV27 and TRBJ1-4, is as follows: EAQVTQNPRYLITVTGKKLTVTCSQNMNHEYMSWYRQDPGLGLRQIYYSMNVEVTDKGDVPEGYKVSRKEKRNFPLILESPSPNQTSLYFCASSRRLQGAREKLFFGSGTQLSVL.

The CDR3 reads CASTAGYYNEQFF. Written as DNA, the CDR3 is TGTGCCAGCACGGCGGGGTACTACAATGAGCAGTTCTTC. V is TRBV9 and J is TRBJ2-1, with D maybe TRBD2 (6 bases). With 6 bases removed from V and 3 bases from J, the gap between germline ends came to 10 bases. The CDR3 contains 13 residues. Per germline, CDR1 SGDLS and CDR2 YYNGEE.

This clone was observed once. This chain links TRBV6-6 with TRBJ1-2, with D possibly TRBD1 on 5 matching bases. CDR3 size: 15 residues. With 2 bases removed from V and 7 bases from J, the gap between germline ends came to 17 bases. The germline V gene has CDR1 MNHNY and CDR2 SVGAGI (reference sequence). The CDR3 region has the DNA TGTGCCAGCAGTTACGTGCAGGGCGAGATGTCTGGCTACACCTTC. Its translation is CASSYVQGEMSGYTF.

V usage is TRBV19 and J usage is TRBJ1-2; 7 bases align to TRBD1. CDR1 LNHDA and CDR2 SQIVND come from the germline V gene (reference sequence). The CDR3 is 15 amino acids. Unmatched junction bases numbered 9, after V lost 4 bases and J lost 4 bases. CDR3 nucleotide sequence: TGTGCCAGTAGTAACCTCGACAGGGTAACCTATGGCTACACCTTC. This gives the protein CASSNLDRVTYGYTF.

CDR3: CASSIRRGNQPQHF. The CDR3 coding sequence is TGTGCCAGTAGTATCCGGAGGGGCAATCAGCCCCAGCATTTT. V is TRBV19 and J is TRBJ1-5, with D unclear. The V end was cut by 3 bases, the J end by 2 bases, with 8 bases between. From germline, CDR1 is LNHDA and CDR2 SQIVND (reference sequence). The CDR3 has 14 amino acids.

The count of this clone is one. The V and J genes are TRBV5-6 and TRBJ2-7; 10 positions agree with TRBD2. Germline-derived CDR1 and CDR2 are SGHDT and YYEEEE. V was clipped by 6 bases and J by 1 base; unmatched bases: 4. The CDR3 sequence is 14 residues long. The chain's CDR3 is CASILAGPSYEQYF. The CDR3 DNA reads as TGTGCCAGCATACTAGCGGGGCCGTCCTACGAGCAGTACTTC.

The chain is built from TRBV10-3 and TRBJ1-6, with 7 bases identical to TRBD1. This CDR3 region has 14 residues. The trim removed 5 bases at V and 7 bases at J, leaving 5 bases unmatched. The V gene's germline CDR1 is ENHRY and CDR2 SYGVKD. Written as DNA, the CDR3 is TGTGCCATCAGTCGGGACAGAGAAAATTCACCCCTCCACTTT. Its protein is CAISRDRENSPLHF.

The chain employs TRBV5-1 and TRBJ2-5; D might be TRBD1 (5 bases). Per germline, CDR1 SGHRS and CDR2 YFSETQ. The CDR3 covers 14 residues. V lost 5 bases to trimming and J lost 5 bases, with 16 bases between them. CDR3 protein: CASSDRNNGETQYF. The CDR3 coding sequence is TGCGCCAGCAGTGACAGAAATAACGGGGAGACCCAGTACTTC.

The genes are TRBV30 and TRBJ1-1, with 8 bases matching TRBD1. The CDR3 extends over 13 amino acids. V lost 5 bases to trimming and J lost 10 bases; unmatched junction nucleotides: 12. Per the germline V gene, CDR1 is GTSNPN and CDR2 is SVGIG (reference sequence). The CDR3 protein is CAWGGQGLSVAFF. In DNA form, the CDR3 reads TGTGCCTGGGGAGGACAGGGCCTAAGTGTAGCTTTCTTT. The full variable domain, with the rest looked up from reference TRBV30 and TRBJ1-1, is SQTIHQWPATLVQPVGSPLSLECTVEGTSNPNLYWYRQAAGRGLQLLFYSVGIGQISSEVPQNLSASRPQDRQFILSSKKLLLSDSGFYLCAWGGQGLSVAFFGQGTRLTVV.

This chain uses TRBV21-1 with TRBJ1-2. TRBV21-1 is a documented pseudogene. The length of the CDR3 is 12 residues. The CDR3 bases are TGTGCCAGCAGAGGGGGAGGGTATGGCTACACCTTC. This sequence encodes CASRGGGYGYTF.

The chain uses TRBV14 and TRBJ2-7; 9 bases map to TRBD2. The CDR3 spans 17 residues. CDR1 and CDR2 (germline): SGHDN, FVKESK. Unmatched junction bases numbered 10, after V lost 0 bases and J lost 4 bases. CDR3 sequence reads: CASSQESGGRVRYEQYF. The CDR3 nucleotides are TGTGCCAGCAGCCAAGAAAGTGGCGGGAGGGTCCGGTACGAGCAGTACTTC.

The rearrangement joins TRBV4-1 to TRBJ2-3; D not certain. V was cut by 5 bases and J by 8 bases, with 20 bases left in between. The CDR3 covers 15 residues. In germline, CDR1 is MGHRA, CDR2 YSYEKL. The CDR3 nucleotides are TGCGCCAGCAGCGCAAGACCCCAAACAGATGGTACGCAGTATTTT. Its translation is CASSARPQTDGTQYF.

The gene calls are TRBV7-8 and TRBJ2-7, with D perhaps TRBD2 (6 bases). Germline CDR1 and CDR2: SGHVS and FQNEAQ. This CDR3 has 15 amino acids. V was trimmed by 5 bases and J by 4 bases, leaving 18 bases between them. CDR3 bases: TGTGCCAGCAGCCCTCGGGTCGGGAGAGTGTACGAGCAGTACTTC. Translation: CASSPRVGRVYEQYF.

This chain uses TRBV19 with TRBJ2-3, with 8 nucleotides matching TRBD2. The V and J ends lost 7 bases and 1 base, in that order; junction bases with no gene match: 16. CDR3 length: 18 amino acids. The germline V gene encodes CDR1 LNHDA and CDR2 SQIVND (reference sequence). CDR3 DNA: TGTGCCAGTATCTGGGGGAGCGGGGGACACTTTGGCACAGATACGCAGTATTTT. Its translation: CASIWGSGGHFGTDTQYF.

This clone came up once. The chain recombines TRBV24-1 with TRBJ2-7, with TRBD2 matching over 12 bases. The germline gives CDR1 KGHDR, CDR2 SFDVKD. CDR3 length equals 19 residues. V was clipped by 5 bases and J by 4 bases; unmatched bases: 17. The CDR3 DNA follows: TGTGCCACCAGTGCCGGACGAGGAGGGGCTAGCGGGAGGGATTACGAGCAGTACTTC. Protein: CATSAGRGGASGRDYEQYF.

This clone appeared a single time. The chain is built from TRBV1 and TRBJ2-7; the table's D call TRBD2 went unverified against the DNA. TRBV1 is termed a pseudogene. CDR3 length equals 13 residues. CDR3 amino acids: CTSATRGTYEQYF. The CDR3, as DNA: TGCACCAGCGCAACCCGGGGGACCTACGAGCAGTACTTC.

The chain uses TRBV11-2 and TRBJ2-1; D gene ambiguous. CDR1 is SGHAT and CDR2 is FQNNGV in the germline V gene. The CDR3 consists of 14 residues. The ends were cut back, 3 bases at V and 6 bases at J, with 12 bases in the middle. CDR3 coding DNA: TGTGCCAGCAGCTTCCCTCAGAGGCGCAATGAGCAGTTCTTC. Translating it yields CASSFPQRRNEQFF.

The chain recombines TRBV5-1 with TRBJ2-1; 11 nucleotides line up with TRBD2. Germline V CDR1 and CDR2: SGHRS, YFSETQ. CDR3 length: 16 amino acids. V dropped 3 bases and J dropped 9; count of bases not matched to a gene: 11. CDR3 sequence (DNA): TGCGCCAGCAGCTCCCGGGGTAGCGGGAGGGCCAGTGAGCAGTTCTTC. Translating gives CASSSRGSGRASEQFF.

In regard to this clone: Additional DNA sequences in this sample encode the identical CDR3. The chain employs TRBV30 and TRBJ1-5; D unclear. The CDR3 runs 13 residues. V was shortened by 3 bases and J by 1 base, with 7 bases between the two germline ends. From germline, CDR1 is GTSNPN and CDR2 SVGIG (reference sequence). DNA of the CDR3: TGTGCCTGGAGCCCCAGAAGCAATCAGCCCCAGCATTTT. It yields the protein CAWSPRSNQPQHF. The whole variable domain, filled in from reference TRBV30 and TRBJ1-5, reads SQTIHQWPATLVQPVGSPLSLECTVEGTSNPNLYWYRQAAGRGLQLLFYSVGIGQISSEVPQNLSASRPQDRQFILSSKKLLLSDSGFYLCAWSPRSNQPQHFGDGTRLSIL.

This chain joins TRBV20-1 and TRBJ2-4, with D unclear. Trimming cost V 5 bases and J 1 base, with 3 bases left between them. The CDR3 covers 11 residues. From germline, CDR1 is DFQATT and CDR2 SNEGSKA (reference sequence). The CDR3 region has the DNA TGCAGTGCTGCGGCCAAAAACATTCAGTACTTC. Translating it yields CSAAAKNIQYF.